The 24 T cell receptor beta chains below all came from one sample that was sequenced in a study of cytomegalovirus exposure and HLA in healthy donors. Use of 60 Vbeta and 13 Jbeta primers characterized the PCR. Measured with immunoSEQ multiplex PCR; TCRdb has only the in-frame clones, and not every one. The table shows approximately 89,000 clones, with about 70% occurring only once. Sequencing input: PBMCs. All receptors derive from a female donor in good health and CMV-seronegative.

The CDR3 here is CASSLPQGSRTEAFF. Written as DNA, the CDR3 is TGTGCCAGCAGCTTACCACAGGGGTCTAGGACTGAAGCTTTCTTT. The chain has TRBV11-3 and TRBJ1-1, with 7 bases matching TRBD1. This CDR3 has 15 residues. V lost 2 bases and J lost 5; bases outside the gene matches: 8. CDR1 is SGHNT and CDR2 is YENEEA in the germline V gene.

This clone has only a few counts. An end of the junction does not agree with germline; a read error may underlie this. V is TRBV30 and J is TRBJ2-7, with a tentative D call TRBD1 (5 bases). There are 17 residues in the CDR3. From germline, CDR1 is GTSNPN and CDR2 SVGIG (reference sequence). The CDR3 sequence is CDWSDLHRGYTNYEQYF. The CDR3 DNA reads TGTGACTGGAGTGACCTCCATAGGGGCTATACCAACTACGAGCAGTACTTC.

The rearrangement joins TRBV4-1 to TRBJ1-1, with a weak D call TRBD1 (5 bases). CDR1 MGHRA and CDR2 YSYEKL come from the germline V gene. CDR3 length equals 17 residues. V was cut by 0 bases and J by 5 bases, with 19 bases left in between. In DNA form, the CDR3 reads TGCGCCAGCAGCCAAGAGTACCTAGGGAGGGGAGAAACTGAAGCTTTCTTT. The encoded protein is CASSQEYLGRGETEAFF.

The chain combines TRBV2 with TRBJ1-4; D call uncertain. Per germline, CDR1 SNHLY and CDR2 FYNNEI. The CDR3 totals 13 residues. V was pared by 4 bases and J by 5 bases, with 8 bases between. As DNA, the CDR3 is TGTGCCAGCAGTGTCCCAGAAAATGAAAAACTGTTTTTT. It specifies CASSVPENEKLFF.

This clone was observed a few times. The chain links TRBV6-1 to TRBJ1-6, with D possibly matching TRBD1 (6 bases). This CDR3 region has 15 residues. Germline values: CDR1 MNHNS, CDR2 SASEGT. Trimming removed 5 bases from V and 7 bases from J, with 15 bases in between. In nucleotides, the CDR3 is TGTGCCAGCAGTCTCCAAGGGGGGGACAATTCACCCCTCCACTTT. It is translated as CASSLQGGDNSPLHF.

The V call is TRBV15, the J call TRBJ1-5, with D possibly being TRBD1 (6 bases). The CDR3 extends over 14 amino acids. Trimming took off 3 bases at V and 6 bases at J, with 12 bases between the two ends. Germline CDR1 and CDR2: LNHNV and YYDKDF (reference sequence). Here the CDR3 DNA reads TGTGCCACCAGCAGCTACAGGGAAGGTCAGCCCCAGCATTTT. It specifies CATSSYREGQPQHF. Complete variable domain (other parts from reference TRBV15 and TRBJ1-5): DAMVIQNPRYQVTQFGKPVTLSCSQTLNHNVMYWYQQKSSQAPKLLFHYYDKDFNNEADTPDNFQSRRPNTSFCFLDIRSPGLGDTAMYLCATSSYREGQPQHFGDGTRLSIL.

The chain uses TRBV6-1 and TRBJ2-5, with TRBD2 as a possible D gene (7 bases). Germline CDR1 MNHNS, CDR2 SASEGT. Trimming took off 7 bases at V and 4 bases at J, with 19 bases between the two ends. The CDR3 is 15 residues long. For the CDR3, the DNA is TGTGCCAGCACTATAGGACAGTCGGGAGGAGAGACCCAGTACTTC. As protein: CASTIGQSGGETQYF.

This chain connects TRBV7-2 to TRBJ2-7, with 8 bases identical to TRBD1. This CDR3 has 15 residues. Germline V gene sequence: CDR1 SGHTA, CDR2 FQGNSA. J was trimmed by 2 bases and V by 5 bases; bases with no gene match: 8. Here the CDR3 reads CASSQGTGGAYEQYF. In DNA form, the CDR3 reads TGTGCCAGCAGCCAAGGGACAGGCGGTGCCTACGAGCAGTACTTC.

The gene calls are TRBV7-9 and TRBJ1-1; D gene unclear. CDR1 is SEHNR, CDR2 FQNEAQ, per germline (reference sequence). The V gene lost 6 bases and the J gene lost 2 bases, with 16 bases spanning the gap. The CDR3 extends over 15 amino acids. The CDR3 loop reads CASRPPGGANTEAFF. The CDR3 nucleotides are TGTGCCAGCAGACCGCCGGGAGGCGCAAACACTGAAGCTTTCTTT.

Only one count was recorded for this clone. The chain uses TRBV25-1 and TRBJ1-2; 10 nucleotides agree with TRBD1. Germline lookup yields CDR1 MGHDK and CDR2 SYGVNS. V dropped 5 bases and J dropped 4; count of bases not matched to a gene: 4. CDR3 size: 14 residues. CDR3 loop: CASSPRDRGYGYTF. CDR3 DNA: TGTGCCAGCAGTCCCCGGGACAGGGGCTATGGCTACACCTTC.

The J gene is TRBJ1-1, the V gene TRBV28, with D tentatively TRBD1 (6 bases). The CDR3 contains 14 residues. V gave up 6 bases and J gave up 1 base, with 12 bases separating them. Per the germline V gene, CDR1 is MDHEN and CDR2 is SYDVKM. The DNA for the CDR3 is TGTGCCAGCAGGCCACAGGGTGGGAACACTGAAGCTTTCTTT. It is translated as CASRPQGGNTEAFF.

The chain's CDR3 is CASSGTFSGGETQYF. As DNA, the CDR3 is TGTGCCAGCAGTGGCACTTTTAGCGGGGGAGAGACCCAGTACTTC. The chain is built from TRBV25-1 and TRBJ2-5; 9 positions match TRBD2. The CDR3 spans 15 residues. Germline V gene data show CDR1 as MGHDK and CDR2 as SYGVNS. Losses at the gene ends were 4 bases for V and 4 bases for J; bases not matched to a gene: 7.

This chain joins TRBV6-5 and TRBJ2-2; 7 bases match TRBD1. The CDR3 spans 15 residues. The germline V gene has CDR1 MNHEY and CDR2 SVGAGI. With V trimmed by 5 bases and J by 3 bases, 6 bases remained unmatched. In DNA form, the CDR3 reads TGTGCCAGCAGTGCCCGGACAGGTTACACCGGGGAGCTGTTTTTT. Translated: CASSARTGYTGELFF.

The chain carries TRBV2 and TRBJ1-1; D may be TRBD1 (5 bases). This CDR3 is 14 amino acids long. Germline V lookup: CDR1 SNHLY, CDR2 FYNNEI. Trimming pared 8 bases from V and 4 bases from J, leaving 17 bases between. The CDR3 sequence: CASSPRAGRTEAFF. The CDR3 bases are TGTGCCAGCTCTCCCAGGGCAGGGCGCACTGAAGCTTTCTTT.

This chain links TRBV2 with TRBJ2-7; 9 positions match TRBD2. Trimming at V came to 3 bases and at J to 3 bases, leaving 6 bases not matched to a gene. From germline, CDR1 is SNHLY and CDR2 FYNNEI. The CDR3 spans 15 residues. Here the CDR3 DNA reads TGTGCCAGCAGTGACGAGGCACTAGCGGGCTACGAGCAGTACTTC. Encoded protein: CASSDEALAGYEQYF.

The CDR3 loop reads CASRDTGDEQYF. The CDR3 nucleotides read TGTGCCAGCAGGGACACAGGGGACGAGCAGTACTTC. The rearrangement joins TRBV2 to TRBJ2-7; 7 bases map to TRBD1. V shed 6 bases and J 5 bases; nucleotides not matched to a gene: 4. The CDR3 runs to 12 residues. Germline CDR1 and CDR2: SNHLY and FYNNEI.

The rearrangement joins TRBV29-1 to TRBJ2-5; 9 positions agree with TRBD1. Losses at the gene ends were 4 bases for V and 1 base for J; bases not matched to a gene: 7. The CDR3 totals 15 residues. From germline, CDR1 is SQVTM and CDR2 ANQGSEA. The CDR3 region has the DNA TGCAGCGTTGGGGACAGGGAGGGAGTCCAAGAGACCCAGTACTTC. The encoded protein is CSVGDREGVQETQYF.

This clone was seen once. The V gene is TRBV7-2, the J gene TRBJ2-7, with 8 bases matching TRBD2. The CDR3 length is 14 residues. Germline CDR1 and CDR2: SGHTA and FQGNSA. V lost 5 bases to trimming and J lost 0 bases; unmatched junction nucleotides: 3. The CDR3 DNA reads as TGTGCCAGCAGCCGGGGGGGCAGCTCCTACGAGCAGTACTTC. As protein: CASSRGGSSYEQYF. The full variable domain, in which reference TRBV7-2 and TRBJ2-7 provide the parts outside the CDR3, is GAGVSQSPSNKVTEKGKDVELRCDPISGHTALYWYRQSLGQGLEFLIYFQGNSAPDKSGLPSDRFSAERTGGSVSTLTIQRTQQEDSAVYLCASSRGGSSYEQYFGPGTRLTVT.

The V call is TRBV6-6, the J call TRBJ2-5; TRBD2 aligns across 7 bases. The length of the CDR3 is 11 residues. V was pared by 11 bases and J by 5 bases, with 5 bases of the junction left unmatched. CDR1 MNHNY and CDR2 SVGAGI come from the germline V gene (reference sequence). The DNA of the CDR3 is TGTGCCGCCGGGAGGACTGAGACCCAGTACTTC. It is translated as CAAGRTETQYF.

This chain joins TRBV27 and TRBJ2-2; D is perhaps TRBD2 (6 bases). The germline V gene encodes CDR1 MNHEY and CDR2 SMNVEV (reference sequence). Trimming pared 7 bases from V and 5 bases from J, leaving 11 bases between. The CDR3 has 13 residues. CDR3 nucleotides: TGTGCCAGCACCTTACTAGCAACCGGGGAGCTGTTTTTT. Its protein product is CASTLLATGELFF.

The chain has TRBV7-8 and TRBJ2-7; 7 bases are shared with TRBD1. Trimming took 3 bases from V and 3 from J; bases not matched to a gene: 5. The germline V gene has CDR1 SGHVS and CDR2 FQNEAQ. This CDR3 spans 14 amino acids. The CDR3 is CASSFVGGGYEQYF. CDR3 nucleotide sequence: TGTGCCAGCAGCTTCGTAGGGGGCGGCTACGAGCAGTACTTC.

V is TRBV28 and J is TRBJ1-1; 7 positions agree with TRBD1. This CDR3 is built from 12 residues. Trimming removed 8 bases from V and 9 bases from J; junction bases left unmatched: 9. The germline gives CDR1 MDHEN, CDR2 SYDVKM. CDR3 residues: CASGAGGPKAFF. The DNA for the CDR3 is TGTGCCAGCGGGGCAGGGGGTCCCAAAGCTTTCTTT.

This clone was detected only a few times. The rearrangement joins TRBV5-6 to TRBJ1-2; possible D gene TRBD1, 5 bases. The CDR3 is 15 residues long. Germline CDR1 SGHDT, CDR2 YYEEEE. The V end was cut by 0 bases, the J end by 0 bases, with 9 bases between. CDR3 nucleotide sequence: TGTGCCAGCAGCTTGGAGACAGTCACTAACTATGGCTACACCTTC. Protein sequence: CASSLETVTNYGYTF. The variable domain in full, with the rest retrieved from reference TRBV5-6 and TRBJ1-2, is DAGVTQSPTHLIKTRGQQVTLRCSPKSGHDTVSWYQQALGQGPQFIFQYYEEEERQRGNFPDRFSGHQFPNYSSELNVNALLLGDSALYLCASSLETVTNYGYTFGSGTRLTVV.

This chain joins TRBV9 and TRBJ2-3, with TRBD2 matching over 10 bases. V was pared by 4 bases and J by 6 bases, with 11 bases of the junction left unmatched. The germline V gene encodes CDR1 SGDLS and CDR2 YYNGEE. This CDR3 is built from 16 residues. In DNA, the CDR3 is TGTGCCAGCAGCCAAGGGACTAGCGCCGACGTGGATACGCAGTATTTT. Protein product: CASSQGTSADVDTQYF.